This TCR beta chain was identified in a study of graft-versus-host responses after intestinal transplantation. Produced via immunoSEQ multiplex PCR; TCRdb's table is partial and in-frame only. The data show 80,000 to 95,000 clones, around 90% seen once. This CDR3 is 11 amino acids long. The germline V gene has CDR1 LGHNA and CDR2 YNFKEQ. V was shortened by 0 bases and J by 7 bases, with 1 base between the two germline ends. A remark on this clone: Its cognate antigen is unknown.

This receptor was obtained from a human donor who received an intestinal transplant. The rearrangement joins TRBV4-2 to TRBJ2-1; no clear D. This material consisted of unstimulated CD8+ T cells sorted from spleen or lymph node cells, taken before intestinal transplant. CDR3 bases: TGTGCCAGCAGCCAAGAAAATGAGCAGTTCTTC. It is translated as CASSQENEQFF.